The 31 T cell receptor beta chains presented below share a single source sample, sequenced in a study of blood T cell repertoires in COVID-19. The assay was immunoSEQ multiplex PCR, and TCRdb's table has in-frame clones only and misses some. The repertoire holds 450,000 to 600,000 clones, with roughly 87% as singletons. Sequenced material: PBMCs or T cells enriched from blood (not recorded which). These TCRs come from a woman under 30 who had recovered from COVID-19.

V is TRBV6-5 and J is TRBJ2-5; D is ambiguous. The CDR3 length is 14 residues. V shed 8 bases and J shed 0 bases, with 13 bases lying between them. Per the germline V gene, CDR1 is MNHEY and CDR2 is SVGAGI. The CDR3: CASGPHKYQETQYF. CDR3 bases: TGTGCCAGCGGGCCCCACAAGTACCAAGAGACCCAGTACTTC.

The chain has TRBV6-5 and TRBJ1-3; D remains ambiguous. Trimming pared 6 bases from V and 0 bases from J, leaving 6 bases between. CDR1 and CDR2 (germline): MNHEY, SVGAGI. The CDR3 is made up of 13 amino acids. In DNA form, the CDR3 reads TGTGCCAGCAGGGAGCCCTCTGGAAACACCATATATTTT. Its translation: CASREPSGNTIYF.

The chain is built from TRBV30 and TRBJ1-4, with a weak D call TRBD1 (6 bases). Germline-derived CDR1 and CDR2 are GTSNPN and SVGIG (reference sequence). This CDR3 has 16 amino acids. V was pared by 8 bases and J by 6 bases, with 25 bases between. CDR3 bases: TGTGCCGGGGGTGGGGGCTCTTCGTTTGGGGATGAAAAACTGTTTTTT. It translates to CAGGGGSSFGDEKLFF.

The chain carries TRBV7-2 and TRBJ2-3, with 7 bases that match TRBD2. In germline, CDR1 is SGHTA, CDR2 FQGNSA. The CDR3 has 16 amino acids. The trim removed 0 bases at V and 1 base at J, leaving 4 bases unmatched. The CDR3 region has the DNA TGTGCCAGCAGCTTAGCGATGGCGGGGGGCACAGATACGCAGTATTTT. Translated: CASSLAMAGGTDTQYF. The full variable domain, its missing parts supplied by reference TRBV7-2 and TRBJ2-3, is GAGVSQSPSNKVTEKGKDVELRCDPISGHTALYWYRQSLGQGLEFLIYFQGNSAPDKSGLPSDRFSAERTGGSVSTLTIQRTQQEDSAVYLCASSLAMAGGTDTQYFGPGTRLTVL.

The chain's CDR3 is CASSFSPGNGNTEAFF. The CDR3 DNA follows: TGTGCCAGCAGTTTTTCTCCAGGGAACGGGAACACTGAAGCTTTCTTT. The chain combines TRBV27 with TRBJ1-1; TRBD1 might be the D (5 bases). V was shortened by 3 bases and J by 1 base, with 15 bases between the two germline ends. This CDR3 region has 16 residues. CDR1 MNHEY and CDR2 SMNVEV come from the germline V gene (reference sequence).

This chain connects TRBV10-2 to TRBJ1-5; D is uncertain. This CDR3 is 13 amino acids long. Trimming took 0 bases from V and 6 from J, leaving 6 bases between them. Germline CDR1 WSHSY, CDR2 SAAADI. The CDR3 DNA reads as TGCGCCAGCAGTGAGTCGAACACTCAGCCCCAGCATTTT. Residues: CASSESNTQPQHF.

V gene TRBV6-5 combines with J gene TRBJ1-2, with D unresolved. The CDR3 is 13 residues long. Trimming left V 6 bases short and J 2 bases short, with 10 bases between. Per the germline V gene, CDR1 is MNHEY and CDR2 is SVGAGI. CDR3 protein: CASRVGRNYGYTF. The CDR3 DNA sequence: TGTGCCAGCAGGGTAGGGAGAAACTATGGCTACACCTTC.

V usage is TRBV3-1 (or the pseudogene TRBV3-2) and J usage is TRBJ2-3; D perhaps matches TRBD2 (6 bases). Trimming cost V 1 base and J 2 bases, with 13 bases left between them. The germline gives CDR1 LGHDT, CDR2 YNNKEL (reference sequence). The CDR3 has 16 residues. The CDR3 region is CASSQVAGSNTDTQYF. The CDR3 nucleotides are TGTGCCAGCAGCCAAGTTGCGGGGTCTAACACAGATACGCAGTATTTT.

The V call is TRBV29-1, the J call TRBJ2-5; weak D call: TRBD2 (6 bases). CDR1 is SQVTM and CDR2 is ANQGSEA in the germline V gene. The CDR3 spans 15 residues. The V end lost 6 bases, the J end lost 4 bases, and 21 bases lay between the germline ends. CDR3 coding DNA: TGCAGCGTCCAACCTCGACTAGGAGCGGGAGAGACCCAGTACTTC. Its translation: CSVQPRLGAGETQYF. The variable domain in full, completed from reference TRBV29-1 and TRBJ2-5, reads SAVISQKPSRDICQRGTSLTIQCQVDSQVTMMFWYRQQPGQSLTLIATANQGSEATYESGFVIDKFPISRPNLTFSTLTVSNMSPEDSSIYLCSVQPRLGAGETQYFGPGTRLLVL.

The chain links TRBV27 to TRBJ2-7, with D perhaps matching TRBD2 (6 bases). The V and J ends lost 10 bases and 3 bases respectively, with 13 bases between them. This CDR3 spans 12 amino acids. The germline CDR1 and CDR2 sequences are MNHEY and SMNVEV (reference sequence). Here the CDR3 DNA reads TGTGCCACGCCGGGACTTATCTACGAGCAGTACTTC. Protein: CATPGLIYEQYF.

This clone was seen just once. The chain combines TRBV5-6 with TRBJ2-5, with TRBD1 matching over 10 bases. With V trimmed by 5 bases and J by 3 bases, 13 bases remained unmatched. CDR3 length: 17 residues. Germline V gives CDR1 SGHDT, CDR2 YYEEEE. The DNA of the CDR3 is TGTGCCAGCAGGATGGGACCCGGGACAGGGGTTAAAGAGACCCAGTACTTC. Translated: CASRMGPGTGVKETQYF.

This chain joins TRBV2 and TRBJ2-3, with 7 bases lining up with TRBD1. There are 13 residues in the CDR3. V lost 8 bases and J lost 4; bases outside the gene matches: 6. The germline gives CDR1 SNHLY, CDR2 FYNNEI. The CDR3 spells CASDREDPDTQYF. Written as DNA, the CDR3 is TGTGCCAGCGACAGGGAAGATCCAGATACGCAGTATTTT.

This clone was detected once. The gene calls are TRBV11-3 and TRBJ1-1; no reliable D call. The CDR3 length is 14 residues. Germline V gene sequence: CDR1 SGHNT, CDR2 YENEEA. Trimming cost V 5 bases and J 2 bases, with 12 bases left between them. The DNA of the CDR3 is TGTGCCAGCAGCCCCCTTGGAGACAACACTGAAGCTTTCTTT. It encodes CASSPLGDNTEAFF.

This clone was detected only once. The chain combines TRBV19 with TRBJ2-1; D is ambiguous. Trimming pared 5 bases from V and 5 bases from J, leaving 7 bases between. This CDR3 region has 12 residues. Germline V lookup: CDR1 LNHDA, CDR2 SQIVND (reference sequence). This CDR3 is CASSQENNEQFF. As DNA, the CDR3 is TGTGCCAGTAGTCAAGAGAACAATGAGCAGTTCTTC.

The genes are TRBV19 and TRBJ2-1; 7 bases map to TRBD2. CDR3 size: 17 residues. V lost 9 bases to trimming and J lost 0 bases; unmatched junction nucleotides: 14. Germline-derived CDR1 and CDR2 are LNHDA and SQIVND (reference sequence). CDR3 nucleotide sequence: TGTGCCAGCACCCCGGGAGGCGGAGACTTCTCCTACAATGAGCAGTTCTTC. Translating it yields CASTPGGGDFSYNEQFF.

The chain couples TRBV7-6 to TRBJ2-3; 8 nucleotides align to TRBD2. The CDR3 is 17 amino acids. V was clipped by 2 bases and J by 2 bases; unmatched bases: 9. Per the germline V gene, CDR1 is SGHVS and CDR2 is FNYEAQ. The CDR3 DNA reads TGTGCCAGCAGCTTACAGGCGAGGCGGGGGGTCACAGATACGCAGTATTTT. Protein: CASSLQARRGVTDTQYF.

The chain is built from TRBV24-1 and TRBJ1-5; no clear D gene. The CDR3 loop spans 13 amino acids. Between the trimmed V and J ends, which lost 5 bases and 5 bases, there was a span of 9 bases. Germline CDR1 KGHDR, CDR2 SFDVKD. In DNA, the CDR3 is TGTGCCACCAGTGGGGCGGGTTATCAGCCCCAGCATTTT. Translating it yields CATSGAGYQPQHF.

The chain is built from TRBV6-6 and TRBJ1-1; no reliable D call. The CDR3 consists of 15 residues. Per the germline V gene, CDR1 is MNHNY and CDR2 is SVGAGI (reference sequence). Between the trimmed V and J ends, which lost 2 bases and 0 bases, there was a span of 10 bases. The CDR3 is CASSYVAGMNTEAFF. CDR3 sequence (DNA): TGTGCCAGCAGTTACGTCGCAGGTATGAACACTGAAGCTTTCTTT.

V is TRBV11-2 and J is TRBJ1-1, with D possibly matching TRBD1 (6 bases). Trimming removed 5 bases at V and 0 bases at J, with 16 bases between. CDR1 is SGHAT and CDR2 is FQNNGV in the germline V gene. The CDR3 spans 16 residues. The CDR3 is CASSAARGAMNTEAFF. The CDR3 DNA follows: TGTGCCAGCAGCGCCGCCCGGGGGGCCATGAACACTGAAGCTTTCTTT.

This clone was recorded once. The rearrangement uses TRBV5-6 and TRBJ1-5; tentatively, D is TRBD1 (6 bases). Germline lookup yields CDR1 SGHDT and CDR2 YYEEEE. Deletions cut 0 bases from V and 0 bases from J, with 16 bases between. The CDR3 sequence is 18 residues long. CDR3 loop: CASSLAGAGDYSNQPQHF. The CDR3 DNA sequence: TGTGCCAGCAGCTTGGCAGGGGCGGGGGACTATAGCAATCAGCCCCAGCATTTT. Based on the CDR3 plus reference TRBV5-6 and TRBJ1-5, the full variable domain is DAGVTQSPTHLIKTRGQQVTLRCSPKSGHDTVSWYQQALGQGPQFIFQYYEEEERQRGNFPDRFSGHQFPNYSSELNVNALLLGDSALYLCASSLAGAGDYSNQPQHFGDGTRLSIL.

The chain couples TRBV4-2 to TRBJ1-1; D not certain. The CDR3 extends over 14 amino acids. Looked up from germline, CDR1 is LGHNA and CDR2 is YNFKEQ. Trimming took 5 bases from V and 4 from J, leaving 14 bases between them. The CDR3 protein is CASSSSTYGTEAFF. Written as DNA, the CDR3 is TGTGCCAGCAGCTCCTCGACATATGGCACTGAAGCTTTCTTT.

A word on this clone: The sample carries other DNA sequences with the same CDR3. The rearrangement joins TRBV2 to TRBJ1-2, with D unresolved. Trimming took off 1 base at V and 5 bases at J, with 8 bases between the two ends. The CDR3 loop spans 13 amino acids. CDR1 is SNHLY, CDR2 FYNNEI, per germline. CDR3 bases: TGTGCCAGCAGTGAAGGTCGAGAGTATGGCTACACCTTC. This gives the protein CASSEGREYGYTF.

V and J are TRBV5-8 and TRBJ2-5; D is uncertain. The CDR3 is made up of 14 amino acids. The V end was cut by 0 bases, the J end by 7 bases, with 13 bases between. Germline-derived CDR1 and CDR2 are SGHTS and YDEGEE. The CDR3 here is CASSLETSSRTQYF. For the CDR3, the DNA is TGTGCCAGCAGCTTGGAAACCTCGAGCCGGACCCAGTACTTC.

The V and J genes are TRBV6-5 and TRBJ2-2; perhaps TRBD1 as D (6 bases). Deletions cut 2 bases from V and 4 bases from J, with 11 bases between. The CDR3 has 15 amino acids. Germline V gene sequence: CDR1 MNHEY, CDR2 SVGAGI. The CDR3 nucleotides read TGTGCCAGCAGTTACGGTCGACAGGTCACCGGGGAGCTGTTTTTT. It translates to CASSYGRQVTGELFF.

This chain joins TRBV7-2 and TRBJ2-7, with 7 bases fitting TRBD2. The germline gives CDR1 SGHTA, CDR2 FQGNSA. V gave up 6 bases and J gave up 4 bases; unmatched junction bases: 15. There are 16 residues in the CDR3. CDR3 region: CASSYLGGGLGYEQYF. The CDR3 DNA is TGTGCCAGCAGTTACTTGGGCGGGGGACTGGGGTACGAGCAGTACTTC. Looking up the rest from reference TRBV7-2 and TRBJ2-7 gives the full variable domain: GAGVSQSPSNKVTEKGKDVELRCDPISGHTALYWYRQSLGQGLEFLIYFQGNSAPDKSGLPSDRFSAERTGGSVSTLTIQRTQQEDSAVYLCASSYLGGGLGYEQYFGPGTRLTVT.

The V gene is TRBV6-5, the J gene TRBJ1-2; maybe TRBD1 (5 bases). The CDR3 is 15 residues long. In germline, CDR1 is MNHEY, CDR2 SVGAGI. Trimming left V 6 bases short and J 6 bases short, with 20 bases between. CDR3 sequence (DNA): TGTGCCAGCAGGAGGCATGGGGGGACGGGTGATGGCTACACCTTC. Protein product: CASRRHGGTGDGYTF.

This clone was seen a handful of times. The CDR3 bases are TGTGCCAGCAGCCGCATCTTTGAGTACTCTGGGGCCAACGTCCTGACTTTC. It encodes CASSRIFEYSGANVLTF. The chain recombines TRBV7-2 with TRBJ2-6; the D is unclear. The germline V gene encodes CDR1 SGHTA and CDR2 FQGNSA. Trimming stripped 5 bases from V and 0 bases from J, with 14 bases between. CDR3 length: 17 residues.

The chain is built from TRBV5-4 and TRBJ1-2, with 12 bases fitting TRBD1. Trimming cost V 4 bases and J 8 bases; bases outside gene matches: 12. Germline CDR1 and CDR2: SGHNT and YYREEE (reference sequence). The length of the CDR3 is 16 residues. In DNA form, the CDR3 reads TGTGCCAGCAGCGGGACTCCGGGACAGGGGGCTTGGGGCTACACCTTC. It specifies CASSGTPGQGAWGYTF. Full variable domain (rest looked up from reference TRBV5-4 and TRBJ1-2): ETGVTQSPTHLIKTRGQQVTLRCSSQSGHNTVSWYQQALGQGPQFIFQYYREEENGRGNFPPRFSGLQFPNYSSELNVNALELDDSALYLCASSGTPGQGAWGYTFGSGTRLTVV.

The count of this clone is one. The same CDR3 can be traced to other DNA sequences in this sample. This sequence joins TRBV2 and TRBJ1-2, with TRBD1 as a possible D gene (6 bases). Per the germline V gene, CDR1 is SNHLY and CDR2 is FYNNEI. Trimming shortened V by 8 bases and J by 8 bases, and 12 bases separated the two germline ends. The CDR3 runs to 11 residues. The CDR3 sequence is CASRQGQGYTF. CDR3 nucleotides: TGTGCCAGCCGGCAGGGGCAAGGCTACACCTTC.

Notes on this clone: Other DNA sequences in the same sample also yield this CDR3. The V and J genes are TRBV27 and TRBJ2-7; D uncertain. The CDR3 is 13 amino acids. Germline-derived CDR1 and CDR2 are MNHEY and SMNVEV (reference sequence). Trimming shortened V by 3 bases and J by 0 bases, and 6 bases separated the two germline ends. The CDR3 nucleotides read TGTGCCAGCAGTTTTGGGCACTCCTACGAGCAGTACTTC. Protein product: CASSFGHSYEQYF.

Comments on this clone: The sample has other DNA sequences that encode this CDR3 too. CDR3 region: CASSLGAGTEAFF. The CDR3 coding sequence is TGTGCCAGCAGCTTGGGGGCGGGCACTGAAGCTTTCTTT. The chain joins TRBV5-6 to TRBJ1-1; D unclear. V was shortened by 0 bases and J by 4 bases, with 7 bases between the two germline ends. The length of the CDR3 is 13 residues. Germline assignment: CDR1 SGHDT and CDR2 YYEEEE.